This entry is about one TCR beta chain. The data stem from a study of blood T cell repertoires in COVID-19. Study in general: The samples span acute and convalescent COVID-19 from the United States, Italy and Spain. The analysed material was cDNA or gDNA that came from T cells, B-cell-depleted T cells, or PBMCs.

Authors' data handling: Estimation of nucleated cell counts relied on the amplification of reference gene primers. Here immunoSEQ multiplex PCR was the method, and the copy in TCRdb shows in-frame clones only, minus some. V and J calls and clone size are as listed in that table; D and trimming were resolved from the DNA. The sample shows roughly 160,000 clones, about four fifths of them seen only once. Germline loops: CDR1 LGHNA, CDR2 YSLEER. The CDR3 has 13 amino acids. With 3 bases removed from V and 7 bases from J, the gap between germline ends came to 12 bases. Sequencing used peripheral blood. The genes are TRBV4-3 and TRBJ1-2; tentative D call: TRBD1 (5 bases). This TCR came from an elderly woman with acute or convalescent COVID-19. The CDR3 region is CASSQGKGFGYTF. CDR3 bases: TGCGCCAGCAGCCAGGGAAAGGGGTTTGGCTACACCTTC.